This paragraph covers one T cell receptor beta chain sequence. V was pared by 4 bases and J by 3 bases, with 13 bases between. CDR1 and CDR2 from the germline V gene are SEHNR and FQNEAQ (reference sequence). This CDR3 spans 14 amino acids. The sample comes from a study of shared clonotypes between healthy human individuals. Investigators spread the genomic DNA of each subset evenly over several immunoSEQ plates. Generated by immunoSEQ multiplex PCR, the TCRdb table keeps only in-frame clones and is missing some. The repertoire has more than 2,000,000 clones, about 92% of them found once; the top ten carry about 0.39%.

The origin of this receptor is a man younger than 35 in good health. Some clones in this sample may be carry-over from other donors' samples. V gene TRBV7-9 combines with J gene TRBJ2-7; no clear D gene. Sample: naive CD4+ T cells from PBMCs. Subset specified: CD45RA+ positively selected. Written as DNA, the CDR3 is TGTGCCAGCAGCTCGGGCTATGATCTCTACGAGCAGTACTTC. It yields the protein CASSSGYDLYEQYF.